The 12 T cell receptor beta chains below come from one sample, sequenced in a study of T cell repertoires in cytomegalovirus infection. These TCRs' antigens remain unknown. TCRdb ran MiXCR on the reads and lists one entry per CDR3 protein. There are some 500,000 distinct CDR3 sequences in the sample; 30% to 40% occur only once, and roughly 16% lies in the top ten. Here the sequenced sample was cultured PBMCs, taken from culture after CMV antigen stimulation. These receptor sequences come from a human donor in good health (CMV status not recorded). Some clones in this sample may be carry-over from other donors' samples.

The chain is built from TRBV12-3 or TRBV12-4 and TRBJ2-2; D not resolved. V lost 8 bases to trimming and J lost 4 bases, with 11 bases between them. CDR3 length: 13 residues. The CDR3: CASVRAATGELFF. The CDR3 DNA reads TGTGCCAGCGTCCGGGCCGCCACCGGGGAGCTGTTTTTT.

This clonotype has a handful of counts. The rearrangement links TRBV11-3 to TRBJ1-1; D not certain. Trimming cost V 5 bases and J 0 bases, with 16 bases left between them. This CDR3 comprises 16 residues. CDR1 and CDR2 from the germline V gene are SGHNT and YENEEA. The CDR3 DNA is TGTGCCAGCAGCCTCTCTTGGCCAAGCCTGAACACTGAAGCTTTCTTT. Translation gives CASSLSWPSLNTEAFF.

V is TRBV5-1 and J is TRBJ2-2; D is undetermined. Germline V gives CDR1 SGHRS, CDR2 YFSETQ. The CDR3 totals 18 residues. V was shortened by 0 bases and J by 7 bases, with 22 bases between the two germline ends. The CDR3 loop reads CASSLEDGSSYSFGELFF. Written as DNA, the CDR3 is TGCGCCAGCAGCTTGGAGGATGGCAGCTCCTACTCATTCGGGGAGCTGTTTTTT.

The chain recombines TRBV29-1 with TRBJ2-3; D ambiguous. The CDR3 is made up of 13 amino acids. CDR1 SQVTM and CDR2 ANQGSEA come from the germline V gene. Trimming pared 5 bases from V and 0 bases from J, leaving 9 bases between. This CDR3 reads CSVTLTSTDTQYF. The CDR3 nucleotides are TGCAGCGTTACCTTAACTAGCACAGATACGCAGTATTTT.

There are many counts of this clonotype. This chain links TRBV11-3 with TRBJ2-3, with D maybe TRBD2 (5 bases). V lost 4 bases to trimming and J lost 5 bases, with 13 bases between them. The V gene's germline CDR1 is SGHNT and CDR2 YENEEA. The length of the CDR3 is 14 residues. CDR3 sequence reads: CASSSLGREDTQYF. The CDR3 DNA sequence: TGTGCCAGCAGCTCCTTGGGGAGAGAAGATACGCAGTATTTT.

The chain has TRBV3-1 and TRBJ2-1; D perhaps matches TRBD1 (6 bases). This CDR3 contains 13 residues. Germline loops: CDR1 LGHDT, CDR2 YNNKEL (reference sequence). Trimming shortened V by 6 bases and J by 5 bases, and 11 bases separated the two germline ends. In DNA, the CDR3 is TGTGCCAGCAGGAAGGACAGAAACAATGAGCAGTTCTTC. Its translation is CASRKDRNNEQFF.

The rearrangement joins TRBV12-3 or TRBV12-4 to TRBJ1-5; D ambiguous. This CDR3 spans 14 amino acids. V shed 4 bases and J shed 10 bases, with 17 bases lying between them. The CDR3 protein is CASSSRLRLCPQHF. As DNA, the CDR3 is TGTGCCAGCAGTTCTCGGCTCAGACTCTGCCCCCAGCATTTT.

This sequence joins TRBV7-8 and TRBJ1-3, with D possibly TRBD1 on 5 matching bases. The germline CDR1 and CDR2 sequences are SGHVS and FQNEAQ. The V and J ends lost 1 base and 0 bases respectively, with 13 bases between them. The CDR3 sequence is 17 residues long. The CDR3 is CASSLDQSTASGNTIYF. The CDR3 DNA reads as TGTGCCAGCAGCTTAGACCAATCGACAGCCTCTGGAAACACCATATATTTT.

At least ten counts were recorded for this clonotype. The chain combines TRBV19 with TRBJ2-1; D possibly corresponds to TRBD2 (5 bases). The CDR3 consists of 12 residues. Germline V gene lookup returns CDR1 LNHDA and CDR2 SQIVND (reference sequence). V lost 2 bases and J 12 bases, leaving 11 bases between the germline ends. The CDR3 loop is CASSIRDGRQFF. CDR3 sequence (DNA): TGTGCCAGTAGTATAAGGGATGGGAGGCAGTTCTTC. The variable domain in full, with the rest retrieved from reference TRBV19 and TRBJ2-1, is DGGITQSPKYLFRKEGQNVTLSCEQNLNHDAMYWYRQDPGQGLRLIYYSQIVNDFQKGDIAEGYSVSREKKESFPLTVTSAQKNPTAFYLCASSIRDGRQFFGPGTRLTVL.

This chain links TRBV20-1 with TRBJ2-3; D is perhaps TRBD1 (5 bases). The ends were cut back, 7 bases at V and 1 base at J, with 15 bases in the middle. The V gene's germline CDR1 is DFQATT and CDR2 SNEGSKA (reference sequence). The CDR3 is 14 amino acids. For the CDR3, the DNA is TGCAGTGGGGGCGGTCGAGGCCGCACAGATACGCAGTATTTT. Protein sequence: CSGGGRGRTDTQYF.

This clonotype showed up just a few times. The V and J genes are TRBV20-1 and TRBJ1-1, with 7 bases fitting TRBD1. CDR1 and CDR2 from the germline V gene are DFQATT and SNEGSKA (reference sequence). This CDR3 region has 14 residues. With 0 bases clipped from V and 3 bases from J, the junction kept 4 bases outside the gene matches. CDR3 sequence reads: CSAREMTGHTEAFF. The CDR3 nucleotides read TGCAGTGCTAGAGAGATGACAGGGCACACTGAAGCTTTCTTT.

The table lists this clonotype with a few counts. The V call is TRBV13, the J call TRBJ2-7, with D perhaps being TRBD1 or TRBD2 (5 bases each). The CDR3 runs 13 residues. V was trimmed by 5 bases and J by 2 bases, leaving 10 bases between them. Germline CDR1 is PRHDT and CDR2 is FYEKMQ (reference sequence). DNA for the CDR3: TGTGCCAGCAGCAGAGGGACCACCTACGAGCAGTACGTC. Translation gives CASSRGTTYEQYV.